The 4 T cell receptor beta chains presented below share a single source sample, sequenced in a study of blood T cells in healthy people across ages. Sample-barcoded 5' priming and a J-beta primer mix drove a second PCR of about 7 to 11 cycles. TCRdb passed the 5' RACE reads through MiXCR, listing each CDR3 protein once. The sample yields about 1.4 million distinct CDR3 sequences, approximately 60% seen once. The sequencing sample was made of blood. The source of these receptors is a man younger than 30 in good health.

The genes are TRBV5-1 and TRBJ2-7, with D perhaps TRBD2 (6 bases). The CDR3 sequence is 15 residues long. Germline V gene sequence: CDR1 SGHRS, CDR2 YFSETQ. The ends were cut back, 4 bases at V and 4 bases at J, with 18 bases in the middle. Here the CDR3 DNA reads TGCGCCAGCAGCCAGGGACTGCTACTAGATTACGAGCAGTACTTC. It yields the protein CASSQGLLLDYEQYF.

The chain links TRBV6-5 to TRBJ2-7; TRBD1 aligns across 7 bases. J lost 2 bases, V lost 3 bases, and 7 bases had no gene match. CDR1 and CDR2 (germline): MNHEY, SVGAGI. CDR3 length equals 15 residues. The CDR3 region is CASSYEAGGAYEQYF. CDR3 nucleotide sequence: TGTGCCAGCAGTTATGAGGCAGGGGGTGCCTACGAGCAGTACTTC.

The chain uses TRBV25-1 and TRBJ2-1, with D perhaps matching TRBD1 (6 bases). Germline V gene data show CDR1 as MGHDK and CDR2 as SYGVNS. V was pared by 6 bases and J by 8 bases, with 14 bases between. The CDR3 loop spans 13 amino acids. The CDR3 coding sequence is TGTGCCAGCAGACTAACAGGGATGGATGAGCAGTTCTTC. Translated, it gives CASRLTGMDEQFF.

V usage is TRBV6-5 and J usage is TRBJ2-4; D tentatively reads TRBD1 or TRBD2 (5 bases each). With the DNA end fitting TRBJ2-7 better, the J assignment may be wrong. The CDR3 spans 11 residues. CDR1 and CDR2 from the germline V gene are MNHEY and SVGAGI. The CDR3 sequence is CASGTVYEQYF. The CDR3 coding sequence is TGTGCCAGCGGGACGGTCTACGAGCAGTACTTC.